This T cell receptor (beta chain) was observed in a study of PD-1 blockade in classical Hodgkin lymphoma. Study findings and constraints: Complete responders started with a diversity level that resembled newly diagnosed patients at baseline. At baseline, newly diagnosed patients reportedly showed less TCR diversity than healthy donors. The study found that TCR diversity rose significantly by C4D1 in CD4+ but not CD8+ cells.

Details on this clone: What it recognizes is unknown. Other DNA sequences from this sample encode an identical CDR3 as well.

Sequencing was performed with immunoSEQ multiplex PCR; in TCRdb, only in-frame clones are kept and a portion is missing. The table includes about 90,000 clones, 80% to 90% detected once. Germline V gives CDR1 LNHDA, CDR2 SQIVND (reference sequence). The CDR3 consists of 13 residues. The germline V and J ends were trimmed by 0 bases and 3 bases, with 5 bases remaining between them. Every patient experienced relapse after autologous stem cell transplantation, and brentuximab vedotin exposure varied. The source material was peripheral blood mononuclear cells (PBMCs), sampled before the second cycle of nivolumab. The TCR sequence derives from a human donor with classical Hodgkin lymphoma. The chain uses TRBV19 and TRBJ1-1; D may be TRBD1 (5 bases). This CDR3 reads CASSIDRDTEAFF. CDR3 sequence (DNA): TGTGCCAGTAGTATAGACAGGGACACTGAAGCTTTCTTT.